These 10 T cell receptor beta chains were sequenced from one sample in a study of response to subunit inactivated influenza vaccine. TCRdb itself ran the RT-PCR reads through MiXCR, one entry per CDR3 protein. The repertoire holds 530,000 or so distinct CDR3 sequences, roughly 25% seen once, with approximately 1.9% in the top ten. Specimen: CD4+ T cells sorted from PBMCs, collected less than 6 days after vaccination. Receptors were obtained from a man aged 50 to 59 who received an inactivated influenza vaccine.

The V gene is TRBV10-3, the J gene TRBJ2-1, with 9 bases aligning to TRBD1. With V trimmed by 0 bases and J by 5 bases, 8 bases remained unmatched. Per germline, CDR1 ENHRY and CDR2 SYGVKD. This CDR3 is 17 amino acids long. CDR3: CAISESSGTGRNNEQFF. Here the CDR3 DNA reads TGTGCCATCAGTGAGTCCTCCGGGACAGGGAGGAACAATGAGCAGTTCTTC.

V and J are TRBV5-5 and TRBJ2-5, with TRBD1 identical over 9 bases. The CDR3 spans 14 residues. V lost 4 bases and J lost 5; bases outside the gene matches: 6. Germline CDR1 is SGHKS and CDR2 is YYEKEE (reference sequence). The CDR3 DNA reads TGTGCCAGCAGCATTACAGGGGGCGCGGAGACCCAGTACTTC. Protein: CASSITGGAETQYF.

This sequence joins TRBV5-4 and TRBJ2-2; unclear D gene. Trimming cost V 3 bases and J 1 base, with 7 bases left between them. This CDR3 region has 14 residues. The germline V gene encodes CDR1 SGHNT and CDR2 YYREEE (reference sequence). CDR3 loop: CASSSPRNTGELFF. CDR3 sequence (DNA): TGTGCCAGCAGCTCCCCCAGGAACACCGGGGAGCTGTTTTTT.

For the CDR3, the DNA is TGTGCCAGCAGCTTATACAGGCCGACCGGGGAGCTGTTTTTT. This codes for CASSLYRPTGELFF. The chain combines TRBV7-2 with TRBJ2-2; D is perhaps TRBD1 (5 bases). CDR1 SGHTA and CDR2 FQGNSA come from the germline V gene. The length of the CDR3 is 14 residues. Trimming removed 2 bases from V and 5 bases from J, with 9 bases in between.

This clonotype was found many times. V and J are TRBV27 and TRBJ2-2; no reliable D call. The CDR3 contains 11 residues. V was clipped by 10 bases and J by 1 base, with 4 bases between them. Germline CDR1 MNHEY, CDR2 SMNVEV (reference sequence). The CDR3 region is CATLNTGELFF. DNA for the CDR3: TGTGCCACCTTGAACACCGGGGAGCTGTTTTTT.

This clonotype was recorded many times. V is TRBV7-2 and J is TRBJ2-1, with 7 bases aligning to TRBD1. The CDR3 is 14 residues long. V shed 0 bases, J shed 9 bases, and the junction held 5 bases outside the gene matches. Germline values: CDR1 SGHTA, CDR2 FQGNSA. The CDR3 coding sequence is TGTGCCAGCAGCTTAGCGAGACAGGGTGTTGAGCAGTTCTTC. Amino acids: CASSLARQGVEQFF.

This clonotype was detected a few times. The chain links TRBV12-3 or TRBV12-4 to TRBJ1-6; D unresolved. V shed 5 bases and J shed 2 bases, with 7 bases lying between them. The CDR3 contains 14 residues. CDR3 loop: CASSEDPYNSPLHF. DNA for the CDR3: TGTGCCAGCAGTGAGGACCCCTATAATTCACCCCTCCACTTT.

The chain recombines TRBV12-3 or TRBV12-4 with TRBJ2-5; no definite D call. The CDR3 runs 13 residues. V was clipped by 5 bases and J by 0 bases, with 7 bases between them. CDR3 sequence: CASSRHDQETQYF. DNA for the CDR3: TGTGCCAGCAGTCGACACGACCAAGAGACCCAGTACTTC.

The rearrangement uses TRBV5-3 and TRBJ2-3, with TRBD2 identical over 7 bases. TRBV5-3 is an open reading frame, and its role is uncertain. The CDR3 sequence is 17 residues long. V lost 5 bases to trimming and J lost 6 bases; unmatched junction nucleotides: 18. CDR3: CARSTIFRAGRSDTQYF. CDR3 sequence (DNA): TGTGCCAGAAGTACTATCTTCAGAGCGGGGCGCTCCGATACGCAGTATTTT.

The chain carries TRBV9 and TRBJ2-2; D is unclear. Germline-derived CDR1 and CDR2 are SGDLS and YYNGEE. CDR3 length: 12 amino acids. V was shortened by 9 bases and J by 4 bases, with 10 bases between the two germline ends. In nucleotides, the CDR3 is TGTGCCACGGCGCGGTCCACCGGGGAGCTGTTTTTT. It is translated as CATARSTGELFF.